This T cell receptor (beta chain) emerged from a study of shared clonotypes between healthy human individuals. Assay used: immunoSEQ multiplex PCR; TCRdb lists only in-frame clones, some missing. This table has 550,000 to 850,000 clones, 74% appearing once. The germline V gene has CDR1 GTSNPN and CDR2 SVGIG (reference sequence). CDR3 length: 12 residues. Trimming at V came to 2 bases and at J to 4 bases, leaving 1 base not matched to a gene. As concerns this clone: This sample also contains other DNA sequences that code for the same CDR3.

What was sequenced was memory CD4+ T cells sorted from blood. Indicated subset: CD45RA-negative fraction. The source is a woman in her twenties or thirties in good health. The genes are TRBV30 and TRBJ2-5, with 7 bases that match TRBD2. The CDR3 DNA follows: TGTGCCTGGAGTCGCGGGGGAGAGACCCAGTACTTC. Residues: CAWSRGGETQYF.